Presented here are 28 T cell receptor beta chains from one specimen sequenced in a study of blood T cell repertoires in COVID-19. Profiling relied on immunoSEQ multiplex PCR, and the TCRdb table lists in-frame clones only, not all of them. Altogether roughly 84,000 clones are present, around 80% being singletons, with the ten largest covering approximately 34%. Input material: peripheral blood. Every receptor here comes from a man between 60 and 70 years old with COVID-19, enrolled during active disease.

The rearrangement joins TRBV9 to TRBJ1-6; TRBD1 agrees at 8 bases. CDR3 length: 15 residues. Looked up from germline, CDR1 is SGDLS and CDR2 is YYNGEE. J was trimmed by 9 bases and V by 3 bases; bases with no gene match: 8. DNA of the CDR3: TGTGCCAGCAGCGCCATGGACAGGGAAGGTTCACCCCTCCACTTT. Protein: CASSAMDREGSPLHF. Supplemented by reference TRBV9 and TRBJ1-6, the full variable domain reads DSGVTQTPKHLITATGQRVTLRCSPRSGDLSVYWYQQSLDQGLQFLIQYYNGEERAKGNILERFSAQQFPDLHSELNLSSLELGDSALYFCASSAMDREGSPLHFGNGTRLTVT.

This rearrangement joins TRBV2 to TRBJ1-5; D remains unclear. This CDR3 comprises 15 residues. V was trimmed by 0 bases and J by 0 bases, leaving 6 bases between them. Germline lookup yields CDR1 SNHLY and CDR2 FYNNEI. CDR3 nucleotides: TGTGCCAGCAGTGAAGCCACTATTAGCAATCAGCCCCAGCATTTT. Protein sequence: CASSEATISNQPQHF. The variable domain in full, with the rest retrieved from reference TRBV2 and TRBJ1-5, is EPEVTQTPSHQVTQMGQEVILRCVPISNHLYFYWYRQILGQKVEFLVSFYNNEISEKSEIFDDQFSVERPDGSNFTLKIRSTKLEDSAMYFCASSEATISNQPQHFGDGTRLSIL.

The sample holds a few counts of this clone. V is TRBV11-2 and J is TRBJ2-7, with D possibly being TRBD2 (5 bases). CDR1 and CDR2 (germline): SGHAT, FQNNGV. Trimming shortened V by 1 base and J by 5 bases, and 9 bases separated the two germline ends. The CDR3 length is 13 residues. In DNA, the CDR3 is TGTGCCAGCAGCTTAGGTGCCGGGGACGAGCAGTACTTC. Translated: CASSLGAGDEQYF.

This rearrangement joins TRBV5-1 to TRBJ2-2; 9 nucleotides line up with TRBD1. Germline CDR1 and CDR2: SGHRS and YFSETQ. This CDR3 is 14 amino acids long. J was trimmed by 6 bases and V by 7 bases; bases with no gene match: 7. For the CDR3, the DNA is TGCGCCAGCGGCGACAGGGGGTCTTCCGGGGAGCTGTTTTTT. This encodes CASGDRGSSGELFF.

The chain combines TRBV7-9 with TRBJ1-2, with TRBD1 as a possible D gene (6 bases). The CDR3 has 12 amino acids. Germline CDR1 is SEHNR and CDR2 is FQNEAQ (reference sequence). V was shortened by 4 bases and J by 13 bases, with 16 bases between the two germline ends. The CDR3 protein is CASSSGTWGLTF. The CDR3 DNA reads TGTGCCAGCAGCTCCGGGACATGGGGCCTCACCTTC.

The chain carries TRBV2 and TRBJ1-3, with 7 nucleotides matching TRBD1. Germline lookup yields CDR1 SNHLY and CDR2 FYNNEI. Germline trimming cut 5 bases from V and 0 bases from J; bases unmatched to any gene: 4. The CDR3 is made up of 15 amino acids. DNA for the CDR3: TGTGCCAGCAGTTCGACAGGGCCCTCTGGAAACACCATATATTTT. Residues: CASSSTGPSGNTIYF.

V usage is TRBV9 and J usage is TRBJ2-5, with TRBD2 identical over 8 bases. The CDR3 is 13 amino acids. Germline trimming cut 7 bases from V and 5 bases from J; bases unmatched to any gene: 7. Germline V CDR1 and CDR2: SGDLS, YYNGEE. CDR3 DNA: TGTGCCAGCTCTCGGGGGGGCTGGGAGACCCAGTACTTC. Its translation: CASSRGGWETQYF.

The gene calls are TRBV6-5 and TRBJ2-7, with 8 bases aligning to TRBD1. This CDR3 has 15 residues. The trim removed 0 bases at V and 6 bases at J, leaving 7 bases unmatched. Per germline, CDR1 MNHEY and CDR2 SVGAGI. CDR3 loop: CASSYSGTGLGEQYF. CDR3 nucleotide sequence: TGTGCCAGCAGTTACTCGGGGACAGGCTTAGGCGAGCAGTACTTC.

The rearrangement links TRBV15 to TRBJ2-1, with TRBD1 as a possible D gene (5 bases). This CDR3 comprises 14 residues. The V end lost 0 bases, the J end lost 8 bases, and 11 bases lay between the germline ends. CDR1 and CDR2 (germline): LNHNV, YYDKDF (reference sequence). CDR3 nucleotide sequence: TGTGCCACCAGCAGAGATAACCTAGGGGATGAGCAGTTCTTC. Its protein product is CATSRDNLGDEQFF.

This clone was picked up one time. V is TRBV2 and J is TRBJ2-1; 9 bases align to TRBD1. Per the germline V gene, CDR1 is SNHLY and CDR2 is FYNNEI. The CDR3 loop spans 14 amino acids. The V segment lost 6 bases and the J segment 8 bases; nucleotides outside the gene matches: 8. This CDR3 reads CASRPNRGRDEQFF. The CDR3 DNA reads as TGTGCCAGCAGACCAAACAGGGGGCGCGATGAGCAGTTCTTC.

The CDR3 bases are TGTGCCATCAGTGCCACGGAGGGTCAGCCCCAGCATTTT. Translation: CAISATEGQPQHF. The chain links TRBV10-3 to TRBJ1-5; D uncertain. The CDR3 has 13 residues. Between the trimmed V and J ends, which lost 4 bases and 6 bases, there was a span of 10 bases. The germline CDR1 and CDR2 sequences are ENHRY and SYGVKD.

As DNA, the CDR3 is TGTGCCAGCAGCCAAGATATATTGCGGGAGGGGTCAGATACGCAGTATTTT. This encodes CASSQDILREGSDTQYF. The chain recombines TRBV4-2 with TRBJ2-3, with 9 bases that match TRBD2. Germline assignment: CDR1 LGHNA and CDR2 YNFKEQ. V lost 0 bases and J lost 4; bases outside the gene matches: 8. This CDR3 has 17 amino acids.

The CDR3 loop is CAGGRGLQETQYF. The CDR3 DNA reads TGTGCAGGGGGTAGGGGCCTCCAAGAGACCCAGTACTTC. The genes are TRBV7-2 and TRBJ2-5, with D tentatively TRBD1 (6 bases). This CDR3 has 13 residues. Germline CDR1 reads SGHTA; CDR2 reads FQGNSA.

A single count supports this clone. This chain links TRBV3-1 (or the pseudogene TRBV3-2) with TRBJ1-1, with 11 nucleotides matching TRBD1. Trimming at V came to 4 bases and at J to 6 bases, leaving 4 bases not matched to a gene. This CDR3 contains 14 residues. Germline loops: CDR1 LGHDT, CDR2 YNNKEL (reference sequence). The CDR3 DNA reads as TGTGCCAGCAGCCGGACAGGGGGCGTCGCTGAAGCTTTCTTT. Translation: CASSRTGGVAEAFF.

The CDR3 region has the DNA TGTGCCTGCAGTCCTCAGGGAGGGGAACAGTTCTTC. It encodes CACSPQGGEQFF. This chain connects TRBV30 to TRBJ2-1; 7 positions agree with TRBD2. There are 12 residues in the CDR3. V lost 6 bases and J lost 13; bases outside the gene matches: 12. The V gene's germline CDR1 is GTSNPN and CDR2 SVGIG (reference sequence).

This clone has only one observation. The chain uses TRBV15 and TRBJ2-3, with 8 bases aligning to TRBD2. CDR3 length: 15 amino acids. Germline CDR1 LNHNV, CDR2 YYDKDF (reference sequence). J was trimmed by 0 bases and V by 8 bases; bases with no gene match: 7. CDR3 in DNA: TGTGCCACCGGGACTAGAATACATAGCACAGATACGCAGTATTTT. It codes for CATGTRIHSTDTQYF.

The chain is built from TRBV4-2 and TRBJ2-1; perhaps TRBD2 as D (6 bases). In germline, CDR1 is LGHNA, CDR2 YNFKEQ. The V gene lost 0 bases and the J gene lost 7 bases, with 16 bases spanning the gap. The length of the CDR3 is 16 residues. The DNA for the CDR3 is TGTGCCAGCAGCCAAGATCAAACGGGAGTTAAGAATGAGCAGTTCTTC. Protein product: CASSQDQTGVKNEQFF.

Here the CDR3 reads CASSLYSDEQYF. CDR3 DNA sequence: TGCGCCAGCAGCTTGTATTCAGACGAGCAGTACTTC. V is TRBV5-1 and J is TRBJ2-7; no reliable D call. The CDR3 has 12 amino acids. Germline V gene data show CDR1 as SGHRS and CDR2 as YFSETQ. V was pared by 1 base and J by 5 bases, with 7 bases between.

J is TRBJ2-7 and V is TRBV7-8; 7 bases line up with TRBD2. Germline CDR1 reads SGHVS; CDR2 reads FQNEAQ. The CDR3 length is 14 residues. The V gene end was trimmed by 4 bases and the J gene end by 3 bases; junction bases not matched to a gene: 6. This chain's CDR3 is CASSSRWTSYEQYF. The CDR3 region has the DNA TGTGCCAGCAGCTCACGCTGGACTAGCTACGAGCAGTACTTC.

About this clone itself: The sample has other DNA sequences that encode this CDR3 too. J is TRBJ2-5 and V is TRBV9; possible D gene TRBD1, 5 bases. The CDR3 runs to 14 residues. Germline V gene lookup returns CDR1 SGDLS and CDR2 YYNGEE. V was trimmed by 0 bases and J by 2 bases, leaving 8 bases between them. The CDR3 reads CASSVGPGQETQYF. CDR3 DNA sequence: TGTGCCAGCAGCGTAGGACCAGGGCAAGAGACCCAGTACTTC.

The V gene is TRBV29-1, the J gene TRBJ2-3; tentatively, D is TRBD1 (6 bases). CDR1 and CDR2 (germline): SQVTM, ANQGSEA. There are 14 residues in the CDR3. Trimming removed 8 bases from V and 0 bases from J, with 15 bases in between. The CDR3 nucleotides are TGCAGCTTAACCCCCAGGGGTAGCACAGATACGCAGTATTTT. Amino acids: CSLTPRGSTDTQYF.

This chain connects TRBV19 to TRBJ1-2; TRBD1 matches 10 bases. The J segment lost 9 bases and the V segment lost 6 bases, leaving 16 bases of the junction unmatched. CDR3 size: 16 residues. CDR1 and CDR2 from the germline V gene are LNHDA and SQIVND (reference sequence). The CDR3 nucleotides read TGTGCCAGTAGCGCTAGGGACAGGGGTCCCTCTGGACGCTACACCTTC. Protein sequence: CASSARDRGPSGRYTF.

This rearrangement joins TRBV7-2 to TRBJ2-1; TRBD1 is a possible D gene (6 bases). V was trimmed by 8 bases and J by 10 bases, leaving 21 bases between them. The CDR3 covers 14 residues. The germline gives CDR1 SGHTA, CDR2 FQGNSA. CDR3 DNA: TGTGCCAGCGGGTACCGGGACATTCCTTGGGAGCAGTTCTTC. Translated: CASGYRDIPWEQFF.

The count of this clone is one. The chain combines TRBV5-1 with TRBJ2-3, with D maybe TRBD2 (6 bases). V was cut by 5 bases and J by 2 bases, with 12 bases left in between. The CDR3 has 14 amino acids. Germline loops: CDR1 SGHRS, CDR2 YFSETQ. The CDR3 sequence is CASRVERVTDTQYF. CDR3 bases: TGCGCCAGCAGAGTTGAGCGGGTCACAGATACGCAGTATTTT.

This chain connects TRBV5-6 to TRBJ2-3; the D gene is possibly TRBD2 (5 bases). The CDR3 loop spans 12 amino acids. The germline CDR1 and CDR2 sequences are SGHDT and YYEEEE. V lost 2 bases to trimming and J lost 8 bases, with 9 bases between them. The CDR3 region has the DNA TGTGCCAGCAGCTTAGGTAGCGCTACGCAGTATTTT. It is translated as CASSLGSATQYF.

This clone was recorded only once. The chain is built from TRBV6-1 and TRBJ1-5, with a tentative D call TRBD1 (6 bases). Germline V gene sequence: CDR1 MNHNS, CDR2 SASEGT. V lost 2 bases, J lost 5 bases, and 10 bases lay in between. The CDR3 consists of 14 residues. The CDR3 is CASSESGGHQPQHF. DNA for the CDR3: TGTGCCAGCAGTGAATCGGGGGGCCATCAGCCCCAGCATTTT.

V usage is TRBV6-5 and J usage is TRBJ1-5; D not resolved. Per the germline V gene, CDR1 is MNHEY and CDR2 is SVGAGI. The CDR3 has 14 residues. The V gene lost 7 bases and the J gene lost 2 bases, with 12 bases spanning the gap. CDR3 protein: CASTGIGRNQPQHF. CDR3 in DNA: TGTGCCAGCACCGGGATCGGTCGCAATCAGCCCCAGCATTTT.

The genes are TRBV5-4 and TRBJ2-7; D is unclear. This CDR3 region has 13 residues. Germline loops: CDR1 SGHNT, CDR2 YYREEE (reference sequence). The V and J ends lost 0 bases and 2 bases respectively, with 6 bases between them. The CDR3 nucleotides read TGTGCCAGCAGCTTGGCTCCGGCCTACGAGCAGTACTTC. This translates into CASSLAPAYEQYF.